The clone carrying this TCR beta chain was observed a handful of times. Its antigen is as yet unknown. The data were obtained in a study of T-cell memory formation after mild COVID-19. Amplification by 5'RACE using constant-segment primers produced TCR alpha and TCR beta cDNA libraries that carried sample barcodes and UMIs. In TCRdb, the 5' RACE reads were re-called with MiXCR into one record per CDR3 protein. The profile shows around 390,000 distinct CDR3 sequences, approximately 15% of them singletons. CDR1 LGHNA and CDR2 YSLEER come from the germline V gene. The CDR3 runs 17 residues. Trimming cost V 0 bases and J 4 bases; bases outside gene matches: 6. Whole-study findings and limits: Chiefly within CM and EM were the contracting CD4+ clones; CD8+ ones were within EMRA.

The sequence was collected from a man aged 18 to 30 who had mild COVID-19 (a few samples of this study predate the infection). Cell type and time point are not known. V and J are TRBV4-3 and TRBJ2-5; 12 nucleotides match TRBD2. Sequencing was carried out using PBMCs or a T cell subset sorted from them (not recorded which). DNA of the CDR3: TGCGCCAGCAGCCAAGATTCCCTAGCGGGGGGGATAGAGACCCAGTACTTC. Encoded protein: CASSQDSLAGGIETQYF.